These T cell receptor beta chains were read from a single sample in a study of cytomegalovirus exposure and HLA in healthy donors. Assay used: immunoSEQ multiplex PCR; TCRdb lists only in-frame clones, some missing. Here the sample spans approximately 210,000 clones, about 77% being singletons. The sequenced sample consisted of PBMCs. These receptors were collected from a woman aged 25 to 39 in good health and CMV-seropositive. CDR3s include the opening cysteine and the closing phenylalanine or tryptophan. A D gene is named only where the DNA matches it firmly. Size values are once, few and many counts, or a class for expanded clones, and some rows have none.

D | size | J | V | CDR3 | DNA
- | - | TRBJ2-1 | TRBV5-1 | CASSLAPQGIYNEQFF | TGCGCCAGCAGCTTGGCCCCCCAGGGAATCTACAATGAGCAGTTCTTC
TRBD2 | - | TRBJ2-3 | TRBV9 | CASSAPAGGITDTQYF | TGTGCCAGCAGCGCCCCAGCGGGGGGAATCACAGATACGCAGTATTTT
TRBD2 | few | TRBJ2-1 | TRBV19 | CASSMKAGGPFSSYNEQFF | TGTGCCAGTAGTATGAAAGCGGGAGGGCCGTTCTCGTCCTACAATGAGCAGTTCTTC
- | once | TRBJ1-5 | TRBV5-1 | CASSPGQYSNQPQHF | TGCGCCAGCAGCCCAGGACAGTATAGCAATCAGCCCCAGCATTTT
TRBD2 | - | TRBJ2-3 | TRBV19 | CASRESGGPPGSQYF | TGTGCCAGTAGAGAAAGCGGGGGTCCCCCCGGTTCGCAGTATTTT
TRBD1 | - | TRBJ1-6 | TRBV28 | CASSPTGMGNSPLHF | TGTGCCAGCAGCCCGACAGGGATGGGAAATTCACCCCTCCACTTT
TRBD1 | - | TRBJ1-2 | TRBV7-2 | CASSLTGGNYGYTF | TGTGCCAGCAGCTTAACAGGGGGAAACTATGGCTACACCTTC
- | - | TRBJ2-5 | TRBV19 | CASSIGGKGKETQYF | TGTGCCAGTAGTATTGGCGGGAAAGGTAAAGAGACCCAGTACTTC
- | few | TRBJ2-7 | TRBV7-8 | CASSFGAGLGGGEQYF | TGTGCCAGCAGCTTTGGGGCTGGGTTGGGGGGTGGGGAGCAGTACTTC
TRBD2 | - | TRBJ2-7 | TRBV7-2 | CASSHTSGASYEQYF | TGTGCCAGCAGCCATACTAGCGGGGCCTCCTACGAGCAGTACTTC
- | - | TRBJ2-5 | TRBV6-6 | CASSYGGAQETQYF | TGTGCCAGCAGTTACGGGGGGGCCCAAGAGACCCAGTACTTC
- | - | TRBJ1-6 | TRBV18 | CASSSLAGSNSPLHF | TGTGCCAGCTCCTCCTTGGCCGGGAGTAATTCACCCCTCCACTTT
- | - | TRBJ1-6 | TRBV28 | CASSLNSPLHF | TGTGCCAGCAGCCTCAATTCACCCCTCCACTTT
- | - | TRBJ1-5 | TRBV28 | CASSLLQGNQPQHF | TGTGCCAGCAGTTTGCTACAGGGAAATCAGCCCCAGCATTTT
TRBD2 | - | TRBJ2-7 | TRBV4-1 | CASSQDRLRGVSYEQYF | TGCGCCAGCAGCCAAGATCGCCTCCGGGGGGTCTCCTACGAGCAGTACTTC
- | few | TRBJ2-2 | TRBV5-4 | CASGGPGSANTGELFF | TGTGCCAGCGGAGGACCCGGGTCCGCGAACACCGGGGAGCTGTTTTTT
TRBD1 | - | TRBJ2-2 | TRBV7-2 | CASSLQQGSNTGELFF | TGTGCCAGCAGCTTACAACAGGGGAGTAACACCGGGGAGCTGTTTTTT
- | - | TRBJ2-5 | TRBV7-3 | CASSYGHPYHF | TGTGCCAGCAGCTATGGACACCCCTACCACTTC
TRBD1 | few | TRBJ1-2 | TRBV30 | CAWRRQGTMGYTF | TGTGCCTGGAGGAGACAGGGTACGATGGGCTACACCTTC
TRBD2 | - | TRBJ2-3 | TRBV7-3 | CASRLAGGGADTQYF | TGTGCCAGCCGACTAGCGGGGGGTGGGGCAGATACGCAGTATTTT
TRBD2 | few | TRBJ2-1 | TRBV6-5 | CASTRDYRSNEQFF | TGTGCCAGCACCCGGGACTACCGAAGCAATGAGCAGTTCTTC
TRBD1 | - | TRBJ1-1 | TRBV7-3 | CASSLSLGTGELNTEAFF | TGTGCCAGCAGCTTAAGTTTGGGGACAGGGGAATTGAACACTGAAGCTTTCTTT
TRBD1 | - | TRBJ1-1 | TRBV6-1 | CASSEGGQGSTEAFF | TGTGCCAGCAGTGAAGGGGGACAGGGGAGTACTGAAGCTTTCTTT
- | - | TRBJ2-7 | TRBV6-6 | CASSYPGQGPYEQYF | TGTGCCAGCAGTTACCCTGGTCAGGGCCCCTACGAGCAGTACTTC
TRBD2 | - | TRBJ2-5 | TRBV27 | CASLASGRARETQYF | TGTGCCAGCCTGGCTAGCGGGAGGGCACGAGAGACCCAGTACTTC
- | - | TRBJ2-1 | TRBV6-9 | CASSLQGGGHNEQFF | TGTGCCAGCAGTTTACAGGGGGGGGGACACAATGAGCAGTTCTTC
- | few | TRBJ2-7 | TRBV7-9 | CASSVHVGGYEQYF | TGTGCCAGCAGCGTACATGTTGGGGGGTACGAGCAGTACTTC
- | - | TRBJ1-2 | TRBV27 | CASSLGPPGGYTF | TGTGCCAGCAGTTTAGGACCGCCGGGGGGCTACACCTTC
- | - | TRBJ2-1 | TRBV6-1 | CASRTTGITNEQFF | TGTGCCAGCAGGACCACAGGGATAACGAATGAGCAGTTCTTC